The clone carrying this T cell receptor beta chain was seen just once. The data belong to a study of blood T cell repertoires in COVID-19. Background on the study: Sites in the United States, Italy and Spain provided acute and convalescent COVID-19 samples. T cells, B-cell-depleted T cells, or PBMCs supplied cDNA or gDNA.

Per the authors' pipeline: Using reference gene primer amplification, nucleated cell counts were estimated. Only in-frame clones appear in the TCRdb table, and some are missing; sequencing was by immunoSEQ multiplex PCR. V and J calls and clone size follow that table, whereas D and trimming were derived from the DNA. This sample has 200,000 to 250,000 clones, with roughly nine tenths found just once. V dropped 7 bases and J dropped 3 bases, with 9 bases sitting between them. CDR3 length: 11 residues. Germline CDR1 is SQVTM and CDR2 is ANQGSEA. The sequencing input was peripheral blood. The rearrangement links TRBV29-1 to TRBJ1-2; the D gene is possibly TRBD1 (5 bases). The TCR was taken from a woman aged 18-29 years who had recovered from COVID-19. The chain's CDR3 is CSATGDYGYTF. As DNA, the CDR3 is TGCAGCGCAACAGGAGACTATGGCTACACCTTC.